One sample yielded the 7 T cell receptor beta chains listed below, sequenced in a study of control samples from healthy donors and cancer patients. Here immunoSEQ multiplex PCR was the method, and the copy in TCRdb shows in-frame clones only, minus some. The sample lists about 86,000 clones, 85% to 90% occurring once. Sequenced material: PBMCs. These receptors all come from a woman in her forties or fifties with colorectal cancer.

The chain employs TRBV13 and TRBJ1-1; 8 bases align to TRBD1. From germline, CDR1 is PRHDT and CDR2 FYEKMQ (reference sequence). V lost 5 bases to trimming and J lost 10 bases; unmatched junction nucleotides: 3. The CDR3 is 11 amino acids. CDR3 sequence: CASSPDRAAFF. For the CDR3, the DNA is TGTGCCAGCAGCCCGGACAGGGCAGCTTTCTTT.

V and J are TRBV6-5 and TRBJ1-2; maybe TRBD1 (5 bases). Trimming removed 5 bases from V and 0 bases from J, with 7 bases in between. The CDR3 contains 13 residues. CDR1 and CDR2 from the germline V gene are MNHEY and SVGAGI. CDR3 in DNA: TGTGCCAGCAGTCTGGGACCTAACTATGGCTACACCTTC. As protein: CASSLGPNYGYTF.

The rearrangement links TRBV7-2 to TRBJ1-6, with 7 nucleotides matching TRBD1. This CDR3 spans 16 amino acids. V was clipped by 0 bases and J by 5 bases; unmatched bases: 4. Looked up from germline, CDR1 is SGHTA and CDR2 is FQGNSA. As DNA, the CDR3 is TGTGCCAGCAGCTTAGCGGCGACAGGGAATAATTCACCCCTCCACTTT. Translating it yields CASSLAATGNNSPLHF.

This chain joins TRBV6-5 and TRBJ1-6; possible D gene TRBD1, 6 bases. Germline assignment: CDR1 MNHEY and CDR2 SVGAGI. This CDR3 has 15 residues. Trimming shortened V by 0 bases and J by 7 bases, and 10 bases separated the two germline ends. CDR3 sequence: CASSYSIQGNSPLHF. The CDR3 region has the DNA TGTGCCAGCAGTTACTCGATACAGGGAAATTCACCCCTCCACTTT.

This clone was seen more than once but under ten times. V and J are TRBV30 and TRBJ1-2; D is unresolved. The CDR3 runs 12 residues. The germline gives CDR1 GTSNPN, CDR2 SVGIG (reference sequence). Trimming stripped 1 base from V and 4 bases from J, with 7 bases between. The CDR3: CAWSGMVYGYTF. CDR3 in DNA: TGTGCCTGGAGTGGGATGGTCTATGGCTACACCTTC. Based on the CDR3 plus reference TRBV30 and TRBJ1-2, the full variable domain is SQTIHQWPATLVQPVGSPLSLECTVEGTSNPNLYWYRQAAGRGLQLLFYSVGIGQISSEVPQNLSASRPQDRQFILSSKKLLLSDSGFYLCAWSGMVYGYTFGSGTRLTVV.

The chain has TRBV5-1 and TRBJ2-5, with 10 bases matching TRBD1. This CDR3 contains 14 residues. The V and J ends lost 4 bases and 5 bases, in that order; junction bases with no gene match: 5. In germline, CDR1 is SGHRS, CDR2 YFSETQ. This CDR3 is CASSRDRGAETQYF. CDR3 nucleotide sequence: TGCGCCAGCAGCCGGGACAGGGGTGCGGAGACCCAGTACTTC.

The V gene is TRBV13, the J gene TRBJ2-2; 7 bases are shared with TRBD1. The length of the CDR3 is 15 residues. The junction had 10 bases not matched to a gene; V was cut back by 8 bases and J by 4 bases. CDR1 PRHDT and CDR2 FYEKMQ come from the germline V gene (reference sequence). CDR3 nucleotide sequence: TGTGCCAGCCTGCTGACAGGGTCGCGCACCGGGGAGCTGTTTTTT. Its protein product is CASLLTGSRTGELFF. The complete variable domain, with remaining parts taken from reference TRBV13 and TRBJ2-2, reads AAGVIQSPRHLIKEKRETATLKCYPIPRHDTVYWYQQGPGQDPQFLISFYEKMQSDKGSIPDRFSAQQFSDYHSELNMSSLELGDSALYFCASLLTGSRTGELFFGEGSRLTVL.